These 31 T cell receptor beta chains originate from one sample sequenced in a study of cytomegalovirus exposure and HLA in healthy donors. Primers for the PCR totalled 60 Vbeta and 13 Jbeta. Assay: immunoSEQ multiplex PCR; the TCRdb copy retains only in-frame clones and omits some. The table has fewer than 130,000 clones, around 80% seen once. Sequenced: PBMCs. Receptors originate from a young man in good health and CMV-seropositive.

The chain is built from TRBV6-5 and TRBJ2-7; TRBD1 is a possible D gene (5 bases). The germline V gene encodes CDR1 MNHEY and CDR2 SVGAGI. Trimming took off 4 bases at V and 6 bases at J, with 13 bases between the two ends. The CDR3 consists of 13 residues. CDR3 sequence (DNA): TGTGCCAGCAGTTCCTACCCAGGGCGCGAGCAGTACTTC. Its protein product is CASSSYPGREQYF.

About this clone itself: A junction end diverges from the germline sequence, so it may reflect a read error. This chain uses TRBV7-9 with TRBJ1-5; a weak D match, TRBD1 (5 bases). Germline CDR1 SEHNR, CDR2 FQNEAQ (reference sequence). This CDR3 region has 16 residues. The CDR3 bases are TGTTCCAGCAGCTTAGCGTCAACAGGTAGCAATCAGCCCCAGCATTTT. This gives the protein CSSSLASTGSNQPQHF.

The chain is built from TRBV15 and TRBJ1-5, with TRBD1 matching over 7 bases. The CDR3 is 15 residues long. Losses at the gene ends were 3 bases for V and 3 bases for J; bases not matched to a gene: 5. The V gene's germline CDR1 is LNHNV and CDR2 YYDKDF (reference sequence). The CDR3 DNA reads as TGTGCCACCAGCAGGCCAACAGGGGTCAATCAGCCCCAGCATTTT. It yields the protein CATSRPTGVNQPQHF.

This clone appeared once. CDR3 amino acids: CASSEGLAGNEQYF. CDR3 DNA sequence: TGTGCCAGCAGTGAAGGACTAGCGGGGAACGAGCAGTACTTC. The rearrangement joins TRBV2 to TRBJ2-7, with TRBD2 matching 11 bases. This CDR3 has 14 amino acids. CDR1 is SNHLY, CDR2 FYNNEI, per germline. V was pared by 1 base and J by 5 bases, with 1 base of the junction left unmatched.

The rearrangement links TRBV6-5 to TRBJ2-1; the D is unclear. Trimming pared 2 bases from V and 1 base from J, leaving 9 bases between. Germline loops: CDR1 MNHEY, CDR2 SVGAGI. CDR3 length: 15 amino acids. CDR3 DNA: TGTGCCAGCAGTTACGCCGGTATGTCCTACAATGAGCAGTTCTTC. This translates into CASSYAGMSYNEQFF.

The CDR3 spells CASSLDTEYQPQHF. CDR3 sequence (DNA): TGCGCCAGCAGCTTGGATACAGAATATCAGCCCCAGCATTTT. The chain is built from TRBV5-1 and TRBJ1-5, with no clear D. CDR3 length: 14 amino acids. Germline CDR1 reads SGHRS; CDR2 reads YFSETQ. The ends were cut back, 0 bases at V and 5 bases at J, with 9 bases in the middle. Using reference TRBV5-1 and TRBJ1-5 for the parts outside the CDR3, the full variable domain is KAGVTQTPRYLIKTRGQQVTLSCSPISGHRSVSWYQQTPGQGLQFLFEYFSETQRNKGNFPGRFSGRQFSNSRSEMNVSTLELGDSALYLCASSLDTEYQPQHFGDGTRLSIL.

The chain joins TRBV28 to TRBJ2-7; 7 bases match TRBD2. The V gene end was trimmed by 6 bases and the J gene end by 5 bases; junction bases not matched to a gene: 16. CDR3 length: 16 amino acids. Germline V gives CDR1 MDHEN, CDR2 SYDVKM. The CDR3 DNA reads TGTGCCAGCAGCTCCTTATTAATATACGGGAGGAACGAGCAGTACTTC. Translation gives CASSSLLIYGRNEQYF.

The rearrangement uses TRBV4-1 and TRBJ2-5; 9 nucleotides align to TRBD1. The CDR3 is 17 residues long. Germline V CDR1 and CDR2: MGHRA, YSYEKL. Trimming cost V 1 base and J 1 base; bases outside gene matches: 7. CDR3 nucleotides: TGCGCCAGCAGCCAAGCGAGGGACAGGGCGATCCAAGAGACCCAGTACTTC. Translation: CASSQARDRAIQETQYF.

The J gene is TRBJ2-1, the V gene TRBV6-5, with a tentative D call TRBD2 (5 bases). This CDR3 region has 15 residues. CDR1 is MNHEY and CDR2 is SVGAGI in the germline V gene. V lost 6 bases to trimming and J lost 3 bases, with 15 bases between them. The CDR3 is CASSPGRGYYNEQFF. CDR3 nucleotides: TGTGCCAGCAGCCCTGGGAGAGGCTACTACAATGAGCAGTTCTTC.

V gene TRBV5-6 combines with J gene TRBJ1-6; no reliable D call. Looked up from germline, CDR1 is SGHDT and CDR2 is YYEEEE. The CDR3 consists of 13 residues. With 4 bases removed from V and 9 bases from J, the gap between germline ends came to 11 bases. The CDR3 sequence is CASSLVPGSPLHF. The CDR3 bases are TGTGCCAGCAGCCTTGTGCCGGGTTCACCCCTCCACTTT.

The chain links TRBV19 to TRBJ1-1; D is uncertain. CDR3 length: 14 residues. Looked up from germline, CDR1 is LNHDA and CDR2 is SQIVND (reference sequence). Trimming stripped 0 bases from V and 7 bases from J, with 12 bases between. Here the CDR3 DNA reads TGTGCCAGTAGTATAGAAACCCCGGGTGATGAAGCTTTCTTT. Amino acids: CASSIETPGDEAFF.

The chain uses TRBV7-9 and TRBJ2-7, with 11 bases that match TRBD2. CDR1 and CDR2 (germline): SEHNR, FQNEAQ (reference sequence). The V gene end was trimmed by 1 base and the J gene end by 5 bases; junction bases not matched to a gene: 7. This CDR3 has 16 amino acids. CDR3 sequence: CASSLGAWGLADEQYF. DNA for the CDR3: TGTGCCAGCAGCTTAGGAGCTTGGGGACTAGCGGACGAGCAGTACTTC.

For the CDR3, the DNA is TGCGCCAGCAGCCAAGCTATGCAGGGCTTGTCACCCCTCCACTTT. Amino acid sequence: CASSQAMQGLSPLHF. This chain connects TRBV4-3 to TRBJ1-6, with a weak D call TRBD1 (5 bases). This CDR3 is built from 15 residues. Germline V gene lookup returns CDR1 LGHNA and CDR2 YSLEER. V dropped 1 base and J dropped 10 bases, with 14 bases sitting between them.

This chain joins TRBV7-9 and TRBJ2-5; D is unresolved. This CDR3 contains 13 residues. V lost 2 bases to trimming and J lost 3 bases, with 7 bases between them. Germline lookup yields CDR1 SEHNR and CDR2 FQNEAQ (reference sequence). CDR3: CASSLRREETQYF. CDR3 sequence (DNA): TGTGCCAGCAGCTTAAGACGGGAAGAGACCCAGTACTTC. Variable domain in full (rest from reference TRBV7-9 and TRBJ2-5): DTGVSQNPRHKITKRGQNVTFRCDPISEHNRLYWYRQTLGQGPEFLTYFQNEAQLEKSRLLSDRFSAERPKGSFSTLEIQRTEQGDSAMYLCASSLRREETQYFGPGTRLLVL.

CDR3 sequence: CASSSRTGGKYEQYF. CDR3 DNA sequence: TGTGCCAGCAGTTCCCGGACAGGGGGAAAATACGAGCAGTACTTC. This chain connects TRBV27 to TRBJ2-7, with 10 bases fitting TRBD1. Germline trimming cut 4 bases from V and 4 bases from J; bases unmatched to any gene: 7. Germline CDR1 is MNHEY and CDR2 is SMNVEV (reference sequence). The CDR3 is made up of 15 amino acids.

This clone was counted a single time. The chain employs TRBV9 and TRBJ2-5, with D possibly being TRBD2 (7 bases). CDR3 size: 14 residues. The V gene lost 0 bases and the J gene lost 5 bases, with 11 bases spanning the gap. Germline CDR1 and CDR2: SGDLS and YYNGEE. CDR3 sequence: CASSVEGGGETQYF. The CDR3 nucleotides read TGTGCCAGCAGCGTAGAGGGAGGGGGTGAGACCCAGTACTTC.

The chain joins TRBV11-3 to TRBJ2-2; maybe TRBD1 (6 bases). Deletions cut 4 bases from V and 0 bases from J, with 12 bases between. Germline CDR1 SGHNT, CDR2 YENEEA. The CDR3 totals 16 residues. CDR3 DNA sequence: TGTGCCAGCAGCTCCCGGGACAAAACGAACACCGGGGAGCTGTTTTTT. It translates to CASSSRDKTNTGELFF.

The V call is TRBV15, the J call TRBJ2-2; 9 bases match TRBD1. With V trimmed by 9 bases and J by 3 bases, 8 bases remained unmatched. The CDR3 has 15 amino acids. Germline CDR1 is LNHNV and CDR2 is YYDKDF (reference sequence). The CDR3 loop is CATNPGTGHTGELFF. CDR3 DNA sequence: TGTGCCACGAACCCCGGGACAGGGCACACCGGGGAGCTGTTTTTT. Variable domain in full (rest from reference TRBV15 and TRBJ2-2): DAMVIQNPRYQVTQFGKPVTLSCSQTLNHNVMYWYQQKSSQAPKLLFHYYDKDFNNEADTPDNFQSRRPNTSFCFLDIRSPGLGDTAMYLCATNPGTGHTGELFFGEGSRLTVL.

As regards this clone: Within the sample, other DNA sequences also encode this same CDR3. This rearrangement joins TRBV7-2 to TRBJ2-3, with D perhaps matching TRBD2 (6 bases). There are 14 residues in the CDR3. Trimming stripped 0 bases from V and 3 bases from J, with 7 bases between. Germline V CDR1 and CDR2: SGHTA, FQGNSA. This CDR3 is CASSLAGGTDTQYF. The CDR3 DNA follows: TGTGCCAGCAGCTTAGCGGGGGGAACAGATACGCAGTATTTT.

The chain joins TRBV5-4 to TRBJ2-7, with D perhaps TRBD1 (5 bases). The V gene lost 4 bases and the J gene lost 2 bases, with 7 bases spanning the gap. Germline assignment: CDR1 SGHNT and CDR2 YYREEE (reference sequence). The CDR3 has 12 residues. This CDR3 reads CASSRTTYEQYF. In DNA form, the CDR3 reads TGTGCCAGCAGCCGGACAACCTACGAGCAGTACTTC.

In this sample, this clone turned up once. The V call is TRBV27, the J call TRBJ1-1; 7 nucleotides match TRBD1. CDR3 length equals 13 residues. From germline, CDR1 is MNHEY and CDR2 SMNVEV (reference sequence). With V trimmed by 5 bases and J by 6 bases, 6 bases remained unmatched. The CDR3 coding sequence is TGTGCCAGCAGTAATACAGGGGTCCCTGAAGCTTTCTTT. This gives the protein CASSNTGVPEAFF.

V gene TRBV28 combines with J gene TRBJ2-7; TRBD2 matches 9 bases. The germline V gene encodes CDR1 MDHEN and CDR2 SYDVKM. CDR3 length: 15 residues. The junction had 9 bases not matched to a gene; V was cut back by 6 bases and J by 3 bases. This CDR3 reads CASRSATSGYYEQYF. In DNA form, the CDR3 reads TGTGCCAGCAGGTCAGCGACTAGCGGCTACTACGAGCAGTACTTC.

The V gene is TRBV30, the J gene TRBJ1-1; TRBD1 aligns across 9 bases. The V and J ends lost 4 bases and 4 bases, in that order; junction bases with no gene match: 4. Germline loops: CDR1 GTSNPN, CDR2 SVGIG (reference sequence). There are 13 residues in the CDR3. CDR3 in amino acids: CAWTGTGSTEAFF. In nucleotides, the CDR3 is TGTGCCTGGACCGGGACAGGGAGCACTGAAGCTTTCTTT.

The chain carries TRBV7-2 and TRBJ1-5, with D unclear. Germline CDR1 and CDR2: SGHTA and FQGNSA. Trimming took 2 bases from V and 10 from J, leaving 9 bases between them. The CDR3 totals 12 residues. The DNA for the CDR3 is TGTGCCAGCAGCTTATTCCTCAGTCCCCAGCATTTT. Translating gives CASSLFLSPQHF.

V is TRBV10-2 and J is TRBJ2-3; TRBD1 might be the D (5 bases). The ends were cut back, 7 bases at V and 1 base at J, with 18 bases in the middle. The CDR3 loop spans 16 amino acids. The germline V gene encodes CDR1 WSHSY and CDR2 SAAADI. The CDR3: CASTDWWGRGTDTQYF. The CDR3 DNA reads TGCGCCAGCACAGATTGGTGGGGCCGGGGCACAGATACGCAGTATTTT.

This chain's CDR3 is CAWTFYNEQFF. The DNA of the CDR3 is TGTGCCTGGACTTTTTACAATGAGCAGTTCTTC. The V and J genes are TRBV30 and TRBJ2-1; D is unresolved. The germline V and J ends were trimmed by 4 bases and 4 bases, with 5 bases remaining between them. CDR3 size: 11 residues. Germline assignment: CDR1 GTSNPN and CDR2 SVGIG (reference sequence).

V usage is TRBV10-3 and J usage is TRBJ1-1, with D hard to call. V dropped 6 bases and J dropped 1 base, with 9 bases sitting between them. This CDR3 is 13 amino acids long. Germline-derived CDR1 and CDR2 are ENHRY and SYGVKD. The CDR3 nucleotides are TGTGCCATCAGGAAGAGGGAGAACACTGAAGCTTTCTTT. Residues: CAIRKRENTEAFF.

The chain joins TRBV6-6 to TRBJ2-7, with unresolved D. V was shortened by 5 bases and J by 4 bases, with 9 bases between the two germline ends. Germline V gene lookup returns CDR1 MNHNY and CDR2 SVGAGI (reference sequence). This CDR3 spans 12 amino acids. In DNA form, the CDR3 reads TGTGCCAGCAGTGGGCTCACGTACGAGCAGTACTTC. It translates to CASSGLTYEQYF.

The CDR3 spells CASSYTPNYGYTF. The CDR3 nucleotides are TGTGCCAGCAGTTACACCCCAAACTATGGCTACACCTTC. The chain couples TRBV2 to TRBJ1-2; no clear D. Trimming removed 5 bases from V and 2 bases from J, with 9 bases in between. Looked up from germline, CDR1 is SNHLY and CDR2 is FYNNEI. The CDR3 loop spans 13 amino acids.

The CDR3 DNA reads as TGTGCCAGCAGCTTAGTTTCTAGCGGGGGGGGGAATTTCGAGACCCAGTACTTC. Translating gives CASSLVSSGGGNFETQYF. The chain joins TRBV7-2 to TRBJ2-5, with 12 nucleotides matching TRBD2. The CDR3 is 18 amino acids. V gave up 1 base and J gave up 5 bases; unmatched junction bases: 11. From germline, CDR1 is SGHTA and CDR2 FQGNSA.

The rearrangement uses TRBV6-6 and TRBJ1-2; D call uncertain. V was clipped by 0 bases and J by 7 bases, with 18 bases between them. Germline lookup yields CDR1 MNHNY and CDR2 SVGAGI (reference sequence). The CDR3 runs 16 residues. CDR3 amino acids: CASSYSIASAASGYTF. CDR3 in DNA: TGTGCCAGCAGTTACTCGATAGCGTCCGCTGCTAGTGGCTACACCTTC.